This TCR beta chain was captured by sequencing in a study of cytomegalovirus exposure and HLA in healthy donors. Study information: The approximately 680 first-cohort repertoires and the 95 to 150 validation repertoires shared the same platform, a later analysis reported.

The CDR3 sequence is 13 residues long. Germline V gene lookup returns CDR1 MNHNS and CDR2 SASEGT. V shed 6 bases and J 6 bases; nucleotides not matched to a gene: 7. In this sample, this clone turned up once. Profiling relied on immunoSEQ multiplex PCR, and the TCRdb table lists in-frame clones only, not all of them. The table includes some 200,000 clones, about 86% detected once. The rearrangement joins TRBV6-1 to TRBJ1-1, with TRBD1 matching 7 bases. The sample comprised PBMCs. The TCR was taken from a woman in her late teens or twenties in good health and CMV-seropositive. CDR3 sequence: CASSRRGYPEAFF. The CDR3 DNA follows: TGTGCCAGCAGCCGCAGGGGGTACCCTGAAGCTTTCTTT.